Described below is a single T cell receptor (beta chain) sequence and its context. Its antigen is unknown. The data originate from a study of T-cell memory formation after mild COVID-19. Overall study: In these data, TCR clusters were largely donor specific.

The V and J ends lost 1 base and 1 base respectively, with 10 bases between them. Germline assignment: CDR1 MGHRA and CDR2 YSYEKL. This CDR3 has 15 amino acids. Overall study results and limits: Confirmation of SARS-CoV-2 specificity was lacking for second-wave clones peaking day 37. Shrinking CD4+ clones resided mostly in CM and EM, and CD8+ ones in EMRA.

The TCR alpha and TCR beta cDNA libraries, bearing sample barcodes and UMIs, were generated by 5'RACE using constant-segment primers. TCRdb used MiXCR to reprocess the 5' RACE reads, holding one entry per CDR3 protein. Of around 510,000 distinct CDR3 sequences listed, about 20% are singletons. This rearrangement joins TRBV4-1 to TRBJ1-1; D remains unclear. Source material: PBMCs or a T cell subset sorted from them (not recorded which). The clonotype was recovered from an adult woman who had mild COVID-19 (a few samples of this study predate the infection). Cell type and time point are not known. In nucleotides, the CDR3 is TGCGCCAGCAGCCAAGTTTTGAGCGAGAACACTGAAGCTTTCTTT. This codes for CASSQVLSENTEAFF.